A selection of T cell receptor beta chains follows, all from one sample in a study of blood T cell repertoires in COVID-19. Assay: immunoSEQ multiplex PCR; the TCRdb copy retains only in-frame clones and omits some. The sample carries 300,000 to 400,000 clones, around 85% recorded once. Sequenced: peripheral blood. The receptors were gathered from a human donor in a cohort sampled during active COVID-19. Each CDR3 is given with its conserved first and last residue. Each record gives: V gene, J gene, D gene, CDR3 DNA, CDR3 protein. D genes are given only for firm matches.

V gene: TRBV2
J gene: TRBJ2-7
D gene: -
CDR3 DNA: TGTGCCAGCAGTGAAGGCCCGGGGGACTACGAGCAGTACTTC
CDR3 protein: CASSEGPGDYEQYF

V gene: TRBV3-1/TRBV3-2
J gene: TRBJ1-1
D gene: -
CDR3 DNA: TGTGCCAGCAGCCGATCGGAGGCTGAAGCTTTCTTT
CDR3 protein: CASSRSEAEAFF

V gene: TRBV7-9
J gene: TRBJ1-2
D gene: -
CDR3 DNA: TGTGCCAGCAGCTTAGTCCAAGGGGAAGGCTACACCTTC
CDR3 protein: CASSLVQGEGYTF

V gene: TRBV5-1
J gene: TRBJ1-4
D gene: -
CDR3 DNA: TGCGCCAGCAGCTTGGGCCCAGGGAACGAAAAACTGTTTTTT
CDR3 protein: CASSLGPGNEKLFF

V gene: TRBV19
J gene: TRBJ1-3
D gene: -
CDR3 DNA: TGTGCCAGTAGTATAGGTCCGGAGTCTGGAAACACCATATATTTT
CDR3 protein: CASSIGPESGNTIYF

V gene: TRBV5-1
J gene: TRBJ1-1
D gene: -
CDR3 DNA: TGCGCCAGCAGCCGTTCCAACACTGAAGCTTTCTTT
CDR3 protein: CASSRSNTEAFF

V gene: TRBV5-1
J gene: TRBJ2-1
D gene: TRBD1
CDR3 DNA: TGCGCCAGCAGCTTTGGACAGGGGAGGGAGCAGTTCTTC
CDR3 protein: CASSFGQGREQFF

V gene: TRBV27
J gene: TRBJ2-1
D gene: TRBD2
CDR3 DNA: TGTGCCAGCGGGCCCGGGGGGACTTTCTACAATGAGCAGTTCTTC
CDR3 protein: CASGPGGTFYNEQFF

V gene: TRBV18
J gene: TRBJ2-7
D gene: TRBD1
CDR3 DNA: TGTGCCAGCTCCCTTAACAGGGGACCGTCTTTAGAGCAGTACTTC
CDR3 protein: CASSLNRGPSLEQYF

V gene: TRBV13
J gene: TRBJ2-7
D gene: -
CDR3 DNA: TGTGCCAGCAGCTTACGGAAGCGCCAGACCTACGAGCAGTACTTC
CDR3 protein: CASSLRKRQTYEQYF

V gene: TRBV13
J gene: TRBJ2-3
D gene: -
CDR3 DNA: TGTGCCAGCAGCTCCCCCTTGGCGGGGATCACAGATACGCAGTATTTT
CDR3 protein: CASSSPLAGITDTQYF

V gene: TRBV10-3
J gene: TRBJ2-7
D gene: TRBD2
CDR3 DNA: TGTGCCATCGCTAGCGGGGGGGGAAATTACGAGCAGTACTTC
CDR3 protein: CAIASGGGNYEQYF

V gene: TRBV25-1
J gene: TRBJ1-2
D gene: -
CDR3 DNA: TGTGCCAGCCGAAAAGGAGGAGGGACCAACTATGGCTACACCTTC
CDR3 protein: CASRKGGGTNYGYTF

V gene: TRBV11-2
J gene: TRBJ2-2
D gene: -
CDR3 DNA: TGTGCCAGCAGGGAGGGGAGGACCGGGGAGCTGTTTTTT
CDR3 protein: CASREGRTGELFF

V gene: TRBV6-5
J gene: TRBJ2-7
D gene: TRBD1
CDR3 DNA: TGTGCCAGCAGTCTTGGGACAGGGATCTACGAGCAGTACTTC
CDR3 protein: CASSLGTGIYEQYF